This T cell receptor (beta chain) was recovered during a study of breast tumors, draining lymph nodes, adjacent tissues. V was pared by 9 bases and J by 4 bases, with 6 bases of the junction left unmatched. This CDR3 region has 14 residues. Germline CDR1 WSHSY, CDR2 SAAADI. By share, this clonotype counts as medium-sized. From the multiplex PCR reads, TCRdb called clonotypes with MiXCR, one entry per CDR3 protein. The sample contains 11,000 or so distinct CDR3 sequences, 35% to 40% of which appear only once. This sequence joins TRBV10-2 and TRBJ2-3; TRBD2 matches at 11 bases. The clonotype comes from a female donor with breast cancer. Some clones in this sample may be carry-over from other donors' samples. What was sequenced was breast tumor tissue. The chain's CDR3 is CASLAGGPADTQYF. CDR3 sequence (DNA): TGCGCCAGTTTAGCGGGAGGGCCCGCAGATACGCAGTATTTT.